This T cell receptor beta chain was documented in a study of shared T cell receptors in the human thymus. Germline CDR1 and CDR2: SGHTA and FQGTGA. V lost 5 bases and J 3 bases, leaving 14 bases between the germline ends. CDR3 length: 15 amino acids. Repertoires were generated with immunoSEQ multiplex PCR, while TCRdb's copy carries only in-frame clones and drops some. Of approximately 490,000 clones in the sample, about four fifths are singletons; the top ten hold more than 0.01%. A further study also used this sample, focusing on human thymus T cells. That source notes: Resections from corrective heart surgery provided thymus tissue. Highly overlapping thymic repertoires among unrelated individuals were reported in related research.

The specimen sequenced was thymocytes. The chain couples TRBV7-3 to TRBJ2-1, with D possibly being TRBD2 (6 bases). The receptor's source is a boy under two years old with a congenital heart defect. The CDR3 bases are TGTGCCAGCAGCCCCTGGGGGAGGCACTACAATGAGCAGTTCTTC. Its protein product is CASSPWGRHYNEQFF.